This T cell receptor beta chain stems from a study of OX40 agonist ivuxolimab in advanced cancers. General notes on the study: Ivuxolimab, which targeted the costimulatory receptor OX40 (CD134), was an agonistic, fully human IgG2 monoclonal antibody. Intravenous ivuxolimab was administered to patients every 2 weeks at six dose levels: 0.01, 0.1, 0.3, 1.5, 3 and 10 mg/kg. Of the 50 to 55 patients in dose escalation, about 20 had hepatocellular carcinoma, roughly 15 had melanoma, 9 had renal cell carcinoma and 9 had head and neck cancer. In the dose-escalation cohort, 82.7% of patients were male, and the mean age was about 55 years, with a range of roughly 20 to 79. Patients were allowed to have had prior anti-PD-1, anti-PD-L1 or anti-CTLA-4 therapy, and 40% to 45% of the dose-escalation patients had been treated with checkpoint inhibitors. Partial responses occurred in three dose-escalation patients, of whom one had hepatocellular carcinoma and two had cutaneous melanoma. Peripheral TCRbeta sequencing was intended to test whether TCR sequence diversity was altered and clonal T-cell expansion was caused by ivuxolimab. The paper reports the monotherapy dose-escalation portion (N of about 54 patients) of the phase I ivuxolimab trial.

Note on this clone: Its antigen remains unidentified. No quality values exist for individual bases; no much larger clone is one base distant.

Genomic DNA was isolated from the sorted cells so that the TCRbeta CDR3 region could be sequenced. The immunoSEQ Assay was used to sequence the TCRbeta CDR3 regions. TCRdb took over this immuneACCESS table, retaining in-frame rearrangements with V and J assigned. Such tables are incomplete; in checked studies, under half of the missing clones stem from an unresolved V gene, and the remainder is unexplained. Within this sample are approximately 79,000 clones, with about 87% of them counted one time only. The ten largest clones take up approximately 0.5% of the sample. The trial excluded patients who had a history of autoimmune disease or were on systemic immunosuppression. In every dose cohort, peripheral blood was drawn for TCR sequencing at baseline, cycle 4 day 1, and cycle 7 day 1. Samples were obtained from an open-label, multicenter, first-in-human phase I dose-escalation trial of ivuxolimab. The trial enrolled adults with locally advanced or metastatic head and neck squamous cell, hepatocellular, melanoma or renal cell carcinoma. CD4+ and CD8+ T cells were sorted separately from peripheral blood before TCR sequencing.

Findings and caveats that apply to the study as a whole: In the 0.1-3.0 mg/kg groups, partial responders had among the lowest normalized peripheral clonal expansion, particularly in CD8+ T cells. On average, CD8+ T cells showed more expanded clones than CD4+ T cells after ivuxolimab. The antigen specificity of the peripheral T cells that underwent clonal expansion was not determined. Low levels of normalized T-cell clonal expansion were also seen in some patients who did not respond. At doses from 0.1 to 3.0 mg/kg, clonal expansion was seen in both CD4+ and CD8+ blood T cells between baseline and week 6.

The germline V gene (reference sequence) specifies GTSNPN as CDR1 and SVGIG as CDR2. V lost 2 bases and J lost 0 bases, and the count of bases not matched to a germline gene is 6. The CDR3, cysteine through phenylalanine, is 17 amino acids long. The only DNA kept is the CDR3, 51 bases in frame from the first base. This receptor was taken from an adult with an advanced solid tumor such as melanoma, head and neck, liver or kidney cancer. The chain uses TRBV30 and TRBJ2-6; 8 middle bases align to TRBD2. Sequencing used CD4+ or CD8+ T cells sorted from blood, obtained in a trial of the OX40 agonist ivuxolimab. The bases are TGTGCCTGGAGTATGGAAGCGGGGGCCTCTGGGGCCAACGTCCTGACTTTC. Its translation is CAWSMEAGASGANVLTF.